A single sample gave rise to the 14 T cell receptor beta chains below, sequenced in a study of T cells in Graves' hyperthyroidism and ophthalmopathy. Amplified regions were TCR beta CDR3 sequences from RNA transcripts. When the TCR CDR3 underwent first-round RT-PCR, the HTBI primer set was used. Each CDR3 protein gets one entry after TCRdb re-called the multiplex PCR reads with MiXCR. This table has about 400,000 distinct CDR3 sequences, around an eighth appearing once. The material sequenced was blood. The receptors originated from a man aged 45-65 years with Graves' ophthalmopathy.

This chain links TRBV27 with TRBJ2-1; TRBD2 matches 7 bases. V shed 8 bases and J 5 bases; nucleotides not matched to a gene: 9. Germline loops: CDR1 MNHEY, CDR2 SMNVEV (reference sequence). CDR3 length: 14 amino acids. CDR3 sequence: CASHPAGNNNEQFF. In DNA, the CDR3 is TGTGCCAGCCACCCAGCGGGGAATAACAATGAGCAGTTCTTC.

CDR3 DNA sequence: TGCAGTGCTAGTAAGGTGGGACAGGGGAAGACCCAGTACTTC. Translation: CSASKVGQGKTQYF. This chain joins TRBV20-1 and TRBJ2-5; 10 bases map to TRBD1. J lost 6 bases, V lost 3 bases, and 7 bases had no gene match. CDR3 length: 14 residues. Germline V gene sequence: CDR1 DFQATT, CDR2 SNEGSKA (reference sequence).

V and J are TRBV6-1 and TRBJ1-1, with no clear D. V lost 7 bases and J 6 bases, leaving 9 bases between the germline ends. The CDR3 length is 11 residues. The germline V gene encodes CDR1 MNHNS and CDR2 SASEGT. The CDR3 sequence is CASNSGAEAFF. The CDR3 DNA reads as TGTGCCAGCAACTCCGGCGCTGAAGCTTTCTTT.

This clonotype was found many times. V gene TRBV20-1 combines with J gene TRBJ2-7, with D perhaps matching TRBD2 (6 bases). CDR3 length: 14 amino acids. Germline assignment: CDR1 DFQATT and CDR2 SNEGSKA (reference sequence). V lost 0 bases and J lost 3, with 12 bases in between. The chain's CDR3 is CSARERRDFYEQYF. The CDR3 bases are TGCAGTGCTAGAGAGCGGCGGGACTTCTACGAGCAGTACTTC.

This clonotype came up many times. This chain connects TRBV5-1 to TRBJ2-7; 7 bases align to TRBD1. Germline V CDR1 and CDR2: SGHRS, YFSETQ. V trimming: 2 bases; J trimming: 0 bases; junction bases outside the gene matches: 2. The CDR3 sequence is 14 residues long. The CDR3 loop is CASSFGTASYEQYF. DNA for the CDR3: TGCGCCAGCAGCTTCGGGACAGCCTCCTACGAGCAGTACTTC.

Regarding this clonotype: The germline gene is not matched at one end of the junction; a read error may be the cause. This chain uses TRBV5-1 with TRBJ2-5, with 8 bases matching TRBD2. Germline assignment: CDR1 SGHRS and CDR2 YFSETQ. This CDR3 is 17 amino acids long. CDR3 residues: CDSSLARLAGRQEAQYF. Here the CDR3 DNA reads TGCGACAGCAGCTTGGCCCGATTAGCGGGGAGGCAAGAGGCCCAGTACTTC.

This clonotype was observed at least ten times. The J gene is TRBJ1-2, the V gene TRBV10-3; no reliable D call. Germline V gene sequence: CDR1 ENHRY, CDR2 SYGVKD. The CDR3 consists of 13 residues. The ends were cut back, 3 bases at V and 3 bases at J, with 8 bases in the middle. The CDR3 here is CAISDLSDYGYTF. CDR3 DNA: TGTGCCATCAGTGACTTGTCTGACTATGGCTACACCTTC.

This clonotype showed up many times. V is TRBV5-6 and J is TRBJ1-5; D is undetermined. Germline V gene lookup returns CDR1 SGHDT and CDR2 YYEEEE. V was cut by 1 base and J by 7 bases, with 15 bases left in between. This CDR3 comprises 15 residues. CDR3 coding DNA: TGTGCCAGCAGCTTGAAGGGATTTGTCAACCAGCCCCAGCATTTT. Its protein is CASSLKGFVNQPQHF.

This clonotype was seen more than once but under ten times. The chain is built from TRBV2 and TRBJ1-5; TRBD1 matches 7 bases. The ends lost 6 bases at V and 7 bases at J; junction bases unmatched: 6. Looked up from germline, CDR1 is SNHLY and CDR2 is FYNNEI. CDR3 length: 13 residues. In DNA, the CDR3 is TGTGCCAGCAGCCTGACAGGGAGGCAGCCCCAGCATTTT. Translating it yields CASSLTGRQPQHF. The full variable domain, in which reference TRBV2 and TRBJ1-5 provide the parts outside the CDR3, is EPEVTQTPSHQVTQMGQEVILRCVPISNHLYFYWYRQILGQKVEFLVSFYNNEISEKSEIFDDQFSVERPDGSNFTLKIRSTKLEDSAMYFCASSLTGRQPQHFGDGTRLSIL.

Written as DNA, the CDR3 is TGTGCCACCAGTGGCCTGGGACAGATGGGCAATGAGCAGTTCTTC. Its translation is CATSGLGQMGNEQFF. The chain uses TRBV24-1 and TRBJ2-1; 7 bases align to TRBD1. V dropped 5 bases and J dropped 6; count of bases not matched to a gene: 9. CDR1 KGHDR and CDR2 SFDVKD come from the germline V gene. The CDR3 totals 15 residues.

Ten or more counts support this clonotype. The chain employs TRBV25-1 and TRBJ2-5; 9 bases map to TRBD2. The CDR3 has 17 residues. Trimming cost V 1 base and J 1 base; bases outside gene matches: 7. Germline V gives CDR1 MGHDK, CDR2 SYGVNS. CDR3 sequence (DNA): TGTGCCAGCAGTGAATTCGGTAGCGGGAGCCCCCAAGAGACCCAGTACTTC. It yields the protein CASSEFGSGSPQETQYF. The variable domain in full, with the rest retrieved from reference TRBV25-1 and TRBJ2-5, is EADIYQTPRYLVIGTGKKITLECSQTMGHDKMYWYQQDPGMELHLIHYSYGVNSTEKGDLSSESTVSRIRTEHFPLTLESARPSHTSQYLCASSEFGSGSPQETQYFGPGTRLLVL.

The CDR3 is CATSRGSGTTYEQYF. The DNA for the CDR3 is TGTGCCACCAGCAGAGGGTCAGGGACAACCTACGAGCAGTACTTC. The chain joins TRBV15 to TRBJ2-7, with D possibly matching TRBD1 (6 bases). The length of the CDR3 is 15 residues. The V end was cut by 1 base, the J end by 2 bases, with 12 bases between. Germline-derived CDR1 and CDR2 are LNHNV and YYDKDF (reference sequence).

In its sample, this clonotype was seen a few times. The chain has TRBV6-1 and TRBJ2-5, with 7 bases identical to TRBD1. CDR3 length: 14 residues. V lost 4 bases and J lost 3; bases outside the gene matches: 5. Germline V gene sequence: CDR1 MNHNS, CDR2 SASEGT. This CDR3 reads CASSGLGTEETQYF. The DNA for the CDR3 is TGTGCCAGCAGTGGCCTCGGGACAGAAGAGACCCAGTACTTC.

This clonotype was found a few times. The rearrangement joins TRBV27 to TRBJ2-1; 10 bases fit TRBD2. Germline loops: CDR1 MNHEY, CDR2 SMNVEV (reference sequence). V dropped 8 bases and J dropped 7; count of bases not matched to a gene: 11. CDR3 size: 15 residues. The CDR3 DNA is TGTGCCAGCGTCCAAAGGGGACTAGCGCTTAATGAGCAGTTCTTC. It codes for CASVQRGLALNEQFF.